The T cell receptor beta chain under discussion was sequenced for a study of cytomegalovirus exposure and HLA in healthy donors. The wider study: As an earlier analysis found, some 180 million T cells yielded 100 million to 130 million unique TCR beta sequences. Out of several hundred genotyped donors, less than 90% belonged to the Caucasian-associated ancestry cluster. Study observations and caveats: Cytomegalovirus association was assigned to approximately 180 TCR beta chains.

Amplification used 60 Vbeta primers and 13 Jbeta primers. Repertoires were generated with immunoSEQ multiplex PCR, while TCRdb's copy carries only in-frame clones and drops some. Counted here are 95,000 to 150,000 clones, 15% occurring once; the ten biggest clones make up 1.9%. The length of the CDR3 is 14 residues. CDR1 is MGHDK and CDR2 is SYGVNS in the germline V gene. V trimming: 5 bases; J trimming: 7 bases; junction bases outside the gene matches: 10. This clone has just one count. The antigen is undetermined. This chain joins TRBV25-1 and TRBJ2-7; 8 nucleotides align to TRBD1. Sequences were obtained from PBMCs. This receptor was identified in a woman aged 18-29 years in good health and CMV-seronegative. CDR3 in DNA: TGTGCCAGCAGTTGGACAGGGATCCTAGGGGAGCAGTACTTC. This sequence encodes CASSWTGILGEQYF.